Sequencing of this T cell receptor (beta chain) was carried out in a study of cytomegalovirus exposure and HLA in healthy donors. Study-wide context: Inside one of the first data releases sat about 85 million unique TCRs taken from HLA-typed donors. The study, taken as a whole, reports: Later on, a genetic analysis was performed. It linked a missense variant in DCLRE1C with V- and J-gene trimming of TCR beta.

Comment on this clone: Its antigen remains unidentified.

The CDR3 loop spans 16 amino acids. The V and J ends lost 3 bases and 3 bases, in that order; junction bases with no gene match: 7. CDR1 and CDR2 (germline): LNHDA, SQIVND (reference sequence). Donors counted as nominally healthy when sampled, yet unrecorded immune exposures were likely. The PCR contained 60 Vbeta and 13 Jbeta primers. The table came from immunoSEQ multiplex PCR; TCRdb's copy has only in-frame clones and leaves some out. The sample contains fewer than 200,000 clones, around 83% of which appear only once. This receptor was identified in a man aged 40-50 years in good health and CMV-seropositive. The chain is built from TRBV19 and TRBJ1-3; 8 bases are a match to TRBD1. Material: PBMCs. CDR3 nucleotides: TGTGCCAGTAGTATGCCGGGACAGGTTATTGGAAACACCATATATTTT. Translated: CASSMPGQVIGNTIYF.